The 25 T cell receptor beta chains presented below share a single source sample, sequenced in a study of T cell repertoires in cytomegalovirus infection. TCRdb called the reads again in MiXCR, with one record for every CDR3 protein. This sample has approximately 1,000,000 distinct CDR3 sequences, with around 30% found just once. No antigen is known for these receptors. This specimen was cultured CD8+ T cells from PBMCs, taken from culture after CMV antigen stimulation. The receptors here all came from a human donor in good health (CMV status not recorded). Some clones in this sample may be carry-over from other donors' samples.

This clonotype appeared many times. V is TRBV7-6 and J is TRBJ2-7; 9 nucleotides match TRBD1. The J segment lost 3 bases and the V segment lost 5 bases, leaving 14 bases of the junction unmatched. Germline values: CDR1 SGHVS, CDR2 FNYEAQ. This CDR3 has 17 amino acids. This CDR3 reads CASSPSPGTGYNYEQYV. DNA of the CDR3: TGTGCCAGCAGCCCCTCCCCCGGGACAGGGTATAACTACGAGCAGTACGTC.

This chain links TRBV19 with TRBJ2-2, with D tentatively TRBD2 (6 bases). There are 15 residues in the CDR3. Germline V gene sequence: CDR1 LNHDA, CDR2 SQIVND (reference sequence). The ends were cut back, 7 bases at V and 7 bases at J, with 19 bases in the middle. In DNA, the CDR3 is TGTGCCAGTAACTACGTGGCTCCCGGGGGCGGGGAGCTGTTTTTT. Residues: CASNYVAPGGGELFF.

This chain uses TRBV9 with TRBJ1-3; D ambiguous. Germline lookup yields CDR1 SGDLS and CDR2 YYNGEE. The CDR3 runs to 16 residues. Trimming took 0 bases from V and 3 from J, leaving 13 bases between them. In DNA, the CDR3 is TGTGCCAGCAGCGTAGGGAAACCGACACTTGGAAACACCATATATTTT. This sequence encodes CASSVGKPTLGNTIYF.

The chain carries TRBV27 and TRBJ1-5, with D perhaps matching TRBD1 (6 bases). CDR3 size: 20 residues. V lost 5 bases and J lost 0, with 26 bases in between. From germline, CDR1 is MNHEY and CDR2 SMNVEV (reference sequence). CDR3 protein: CASSPYADGGGPLSNQPQHF. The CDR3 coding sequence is TGTGCCAGCAGTCCGTATGCCGACGGTGGGGGGCCTCTTAGCAATCAGCCCCAGCATTTT.

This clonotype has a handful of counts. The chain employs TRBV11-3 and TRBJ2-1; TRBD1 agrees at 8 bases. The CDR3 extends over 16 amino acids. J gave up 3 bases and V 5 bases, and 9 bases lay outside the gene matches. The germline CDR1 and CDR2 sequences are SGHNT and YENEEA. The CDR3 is CASSARTGTDYNEQFF. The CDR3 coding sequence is TGTGCCAGCAGCGCCCGGACAGGGACGGACTACAATGAGCAGTTCTTC.

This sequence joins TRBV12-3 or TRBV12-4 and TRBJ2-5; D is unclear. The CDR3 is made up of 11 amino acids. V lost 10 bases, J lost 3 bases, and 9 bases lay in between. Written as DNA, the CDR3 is TGTGCCACCCGACGGGAAGAGACCCAGTACTTC. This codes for CATRREETQYF.

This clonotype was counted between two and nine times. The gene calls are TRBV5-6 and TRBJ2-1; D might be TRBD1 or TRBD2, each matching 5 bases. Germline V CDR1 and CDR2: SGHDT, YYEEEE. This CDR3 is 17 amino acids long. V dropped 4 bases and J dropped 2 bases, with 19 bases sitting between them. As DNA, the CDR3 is TGTGCCAGCAGCCGTCAAAAAGGGGACGTGACCTACAATGAGCAGTTCTTC. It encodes CASSRQKGDVTYNEQFF.

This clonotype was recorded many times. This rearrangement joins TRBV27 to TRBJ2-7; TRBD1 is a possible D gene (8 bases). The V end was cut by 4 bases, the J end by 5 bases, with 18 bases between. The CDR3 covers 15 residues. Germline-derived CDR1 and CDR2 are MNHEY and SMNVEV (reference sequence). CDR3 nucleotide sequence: TGTGCCAGCAGTTCCACAGGGGGGGCCTTTGACGAGCAGTACTTC. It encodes CASSSTGGAFDEQYF.

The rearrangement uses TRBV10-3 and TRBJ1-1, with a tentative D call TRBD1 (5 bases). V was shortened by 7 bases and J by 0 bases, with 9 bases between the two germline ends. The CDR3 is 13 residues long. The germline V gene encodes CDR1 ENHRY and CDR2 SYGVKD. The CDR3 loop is CAITLGVNTEAFF. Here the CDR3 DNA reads TGTGCCATCACCCTGGGGGTGAACACTGAAGCTTTCTTT.

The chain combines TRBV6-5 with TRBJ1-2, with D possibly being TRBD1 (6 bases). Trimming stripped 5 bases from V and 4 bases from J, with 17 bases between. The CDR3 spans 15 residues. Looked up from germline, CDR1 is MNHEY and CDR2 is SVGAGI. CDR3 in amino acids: CASSPLSEGGYGYTF. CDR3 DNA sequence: TGTGCCAGCAGTCCCCTAAGCGAGGGGGGCTATGGCTACACCTTC.

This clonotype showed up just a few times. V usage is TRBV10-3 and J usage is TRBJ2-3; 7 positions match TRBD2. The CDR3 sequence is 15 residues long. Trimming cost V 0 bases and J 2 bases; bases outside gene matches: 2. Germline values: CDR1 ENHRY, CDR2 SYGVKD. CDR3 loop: CAISESLADTDTQYF. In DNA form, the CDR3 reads TGTGCCATCAGTGAGTCGCTAGCGGACACAGATACGCAGTATTTT.

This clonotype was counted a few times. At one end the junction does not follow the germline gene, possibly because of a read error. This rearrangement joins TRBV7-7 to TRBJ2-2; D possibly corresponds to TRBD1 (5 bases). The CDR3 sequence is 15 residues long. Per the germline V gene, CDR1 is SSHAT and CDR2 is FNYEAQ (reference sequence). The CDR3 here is CASSLAGPPAGELFF. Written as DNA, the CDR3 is TGTGCTAGCAGCTTAGCAGGGCCTCCCGCCGGGGAGCTGTTTTTT. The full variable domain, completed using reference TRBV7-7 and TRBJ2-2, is GAGVSQSPRYKVTKRGQDVTLRCDPISSHATLYWYQQALGQGPEFLTYFNYEAQPDKSGLPSDRFSAERPEGSISTLTIQRTEQRDSAMYRCASSLAGPPAGELFFGEGSRLTVL.

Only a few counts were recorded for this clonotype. CDR3 residues: CASSLGLSSVETQYF. The CDR3 DNA sequence: TGTGCCAGCAGCTTAGGGTTGTCTTCGGTAGAGACCCAGTACTTC. J is TRBJ2-5 and V is TRBV11-2; D is unclear. In germline, CDR1 is SGHAT, CDR2 FQNNGV. The CDR3 totals 15 residues. The germline V and J ends were trimmed by 1 base and 4 bases, with 13 bases remaining between them.

This chain's CDR3 is CASGEGTGNPDEQFF. DNA of the CDR3: TGTGCCAGCGGGGAAGGGACAGGGAACCCCGATGAGCAGTTCTTC. The chain uses TRBV2 and TRBJ2-1; 9 nucleotides match TRBD1. V trimming: 8 bases; J trimming: 8 bases; junction bases outside the gene matches: 13. There are 15 residues in the CDR3. Germline loops: CDR1 SNHLY, CDR2 FYNNEI.

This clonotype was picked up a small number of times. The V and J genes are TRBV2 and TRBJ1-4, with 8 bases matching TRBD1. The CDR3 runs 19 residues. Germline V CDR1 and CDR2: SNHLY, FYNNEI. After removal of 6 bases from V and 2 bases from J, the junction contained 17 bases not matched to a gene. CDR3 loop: CASRIKIGTGSRTNEKLFF. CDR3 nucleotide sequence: TGTGCCAGCAGGATTAAGATCGGGACAGGTTCGAGGACTAATGAAAAACTGTTTTTT. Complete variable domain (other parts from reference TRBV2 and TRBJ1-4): EPEVTQTPSHQVTQMGQEVILRCVPISNHLYFYWYRQILGQKVEFLVSFYNNEISEKSEIFDDQFSVERPDGSNFTLKIRSTKLEDSAMYFCASRIKIGTGSRTNEKLFFGSGTQLSVL.

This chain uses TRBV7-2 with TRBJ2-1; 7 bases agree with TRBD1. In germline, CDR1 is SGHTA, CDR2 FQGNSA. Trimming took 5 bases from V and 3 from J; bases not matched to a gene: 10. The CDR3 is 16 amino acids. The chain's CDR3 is CASSPSRDRDYNEQFF. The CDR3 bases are TGTGCCAGCAGCCCGTCCCGGGACAGAGACTACAATGAGCAGTTCTTC.

This CDR3 reads CASSLISYGGNTEAFF. CDR3 DNA sequence: TGTGCCAGCAGCTTAATTAGCTATGGCGGGAACACTGAAGCTTTCTTT. The rearrangement uses TRBV11-2 and TRBJ1-1, with D unresolved. The germline V gene encodes CDR1 SGHAT and CDR2 FQNNGV. The CDR3 length is 16 residues. V dropped 2 bases and J dropped 1 base, with 14 bases sitting between them.

The CDR3 DNA is TGTGCCAGCAGCGCCCCGAAGCGGGCCGGGTACGAGCAGTACTTC. This codes for CASSAPKRAGYEQYF. V gene TRBV5-6 combines with J gene TRBJ2-7; the D gene is possibly TRBD2 (6 bases). CDR3 length: 15 residues. Germline V lookup: CDR1 SGHDT, CDR2 YYEEEE. The V end lost 4 bases, the J end lost 4 bases, and 18 bases lay between the germline ends.

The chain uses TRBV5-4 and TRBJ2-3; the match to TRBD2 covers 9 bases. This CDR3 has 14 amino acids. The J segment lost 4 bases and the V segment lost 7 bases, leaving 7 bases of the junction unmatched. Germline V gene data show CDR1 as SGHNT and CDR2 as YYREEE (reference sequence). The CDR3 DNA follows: TGTGCCAGCGGGGGTAGCGGGGGAGCAGATACGCAGTATTTT. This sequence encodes CASGGSGGADTQYF.

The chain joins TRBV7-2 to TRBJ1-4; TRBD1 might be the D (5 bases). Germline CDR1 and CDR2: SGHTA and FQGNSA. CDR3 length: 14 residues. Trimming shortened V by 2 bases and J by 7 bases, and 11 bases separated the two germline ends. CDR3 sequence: CASSLNRLGEKLFF. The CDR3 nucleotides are TGTGCCAGCAGCTTAAACAGGCTCGGTGAAAAACTGTTTTTT.

The CDR3 here is CASSYLPGTGNTGELFF. The CDR3 coding sequence is TGTGCCAGCAGTTACCTACCCGGGACAGGGAACACCGGGGAGCTGTTTTTT. This rearrangement joins TRBV6-5 to TRBJ2-2; 8 bases match TRBD1. J gave up 1 base and V 2 bases, and 6 bases lay outside the gene matches. The CDR3 runs to 17 residues. Germline V CDR1 and CDR2: MNHEY, SVGAGI.

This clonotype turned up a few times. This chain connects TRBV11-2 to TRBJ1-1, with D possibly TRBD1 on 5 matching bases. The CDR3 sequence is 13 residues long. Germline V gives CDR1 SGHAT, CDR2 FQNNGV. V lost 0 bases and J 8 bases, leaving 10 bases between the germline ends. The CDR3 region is CASSLDSNREAFF. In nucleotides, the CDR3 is TGTGCCAGCAGCTTAGACTCGAACAGGGAAGCTTTCTTT.

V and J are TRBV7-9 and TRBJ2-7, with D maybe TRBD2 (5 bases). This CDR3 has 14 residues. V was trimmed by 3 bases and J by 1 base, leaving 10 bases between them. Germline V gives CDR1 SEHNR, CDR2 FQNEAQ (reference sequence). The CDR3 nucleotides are TGTGCCAGCAGCTTGAGGGATGCTTCCTACGAGCAGTACTTC. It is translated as CASSLRDASYEQYF.

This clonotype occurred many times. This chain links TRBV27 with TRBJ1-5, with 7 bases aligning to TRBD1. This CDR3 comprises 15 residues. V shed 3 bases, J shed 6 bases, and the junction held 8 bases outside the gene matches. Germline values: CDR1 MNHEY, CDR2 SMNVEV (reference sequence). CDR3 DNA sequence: TGTGCCAGCAGTTTTTCCAGGGGGGGTGGTCAGCCCCAGCATTTT. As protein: CASSFSRGGGQPQHF.

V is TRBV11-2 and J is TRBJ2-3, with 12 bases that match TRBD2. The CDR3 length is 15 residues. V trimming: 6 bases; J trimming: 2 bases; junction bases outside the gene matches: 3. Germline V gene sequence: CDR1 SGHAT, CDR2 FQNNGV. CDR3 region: CASRLAGGHTDTQYF. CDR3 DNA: TGTGCCAGCAGACTAGCGGGGGGACACACAGATACGCAGTATTTT.